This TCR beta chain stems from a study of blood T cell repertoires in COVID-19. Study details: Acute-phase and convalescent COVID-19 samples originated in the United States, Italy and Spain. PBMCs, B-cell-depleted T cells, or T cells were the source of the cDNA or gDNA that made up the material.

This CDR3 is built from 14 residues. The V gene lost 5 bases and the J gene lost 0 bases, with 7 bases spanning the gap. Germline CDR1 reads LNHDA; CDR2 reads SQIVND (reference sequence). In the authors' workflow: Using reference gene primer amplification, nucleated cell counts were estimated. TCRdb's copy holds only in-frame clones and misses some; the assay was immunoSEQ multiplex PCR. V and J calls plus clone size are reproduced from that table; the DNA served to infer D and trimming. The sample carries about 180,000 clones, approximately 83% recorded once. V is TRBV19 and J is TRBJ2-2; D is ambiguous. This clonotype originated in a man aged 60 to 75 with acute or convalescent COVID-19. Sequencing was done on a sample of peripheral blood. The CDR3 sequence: CASSSQSNTGELFF. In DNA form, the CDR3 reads TGTGCCAGTAGTTCCCAGTCGAACACCGGGGAGCTGTTTTTT.